Listed below are T cell receptor beta chains from one sample, sequenced in a study of blood T cell repertoires in COVID-19. Sequencing was performed with immunoSEQ multiplex PCR; in TCRdb, only in-frame clones are kept and a portion is missing. The sample comprises around 480,000 clones, approximately 88% of which are singletons, and around an eighth rests with the top ten. The sequenced sample was peripheral blood. Every receptor here comes from a woman in her fifties or sixties with COVID-19, enrolled during active disease. Both conserved end residues are part of each CDR3. Fields, in order: V gene, D gene, CDR3 protein. A D gene is named only where the DNA matches it firmly.

V: TRBV5-4
D: TRBD1
CDR3: CASSPPLTGSTYGYTF

V: TRBV19
D: TRBD2
CDR3: CASSMLAGGPYEQFF

V: TRBV7-2
D: NA
CDR3: CASSFREKETQYF

V: TRBV10-3
D: NA
CDR3: CAISDPGRREDGYTF

V: TRBV11-2
D: NA
CDR3: CASSLTPRDDHEQFF

V: TRBV11-2
D: TRBD1
CDR3: CASSSGQASFYEQYF

V: TRBV28
D: NA
CDR3: CATTGTRLLFEGYTF

V: TRBV12-1
D: NA
CDR3: CASSFLNGYGEQYF

V: TRBV11-1
D: NA
CDR3: CASSLDPLTEAFF

V: TRBV5-5
D: NA
CDR3: CASSLAGVAQETQYF

V: TRBV29-1
D: NA
CDR3: CSVRQANTEAFF

V: TRBV7-9
D: TRBD1
CDR3: CASRSGQGTDTQYF

V: TRBV10-1
D: NA
CDR3: CASSELSLLLEKGANVLTF